This T cell receptor (beta chain) emerged from a study of CD8 T cells in Susac syndrome. Random hexamers served to reverse transcribe about 0.5 to 1 ug RNA. In TCRdb, the immunoSEQ multiplex PCR reads were re-called with MiXCR into one record per CDR3 protein. The sample carries some 170,000 distinct CDR3 sequences, just under 95% recorded once. From blood CD8+ and CD4+ T cells, TCR beta sequences were generated. The diagnostic criteria for definite or probable disease, as recently defined, were met by the patients with Susac syndrome. V lost 1 base and J lost 0; bases outside the gene matches: 5. CDR1 SGHRS and CDR2 YFSETQ come from the germline V gene. This CDR3 has 18 amino acids.

The chain employs TRBV5-1 and TRBJ2-6, with 9 positions matching TRBD1. The receptor's source is a human donor with Susac syndrome. Sequenced: CD4+ T cells from PBMCs. The CDR3 DNA sequence: TGCGCCAGCAGCTTGACCGGGACAGGGCCCTCTGGGGCCAACGTCCTGACTTTC. This codes for CASSLTGTGPSGANVLTF.